A single T cell receptor beta chain is shown here with its context. Its target is unknown. The data were obtained in a study of cytomegalovirus exposure and HLA in healthy donors. General study findings and limits: Prediction of most subjects' HLA-A and HLA-B alleles by TCR beta sequences was reportedly accurate. The authors enumerated roughly 180 TCR beta chains as linked to cytomegalovirus. Analysis was performed later, and it showed HLA-associated TCR beta chains to be more clonally expanded than equally common others.

All donors participated as healthy donors of bone marrow. Use of 60 Vbeta and 13 Jbeta primers characterized the PCR. TCRdb's copy holds only in-frame clones and misses some; the assay was immunoSEQ multiplex PCR. The sample gives more than 150,000 clones, around three quarters of which show up once; 1.5% to 2% is in the top ten. CDR3 length: 15 amino acids. Germline CDR1 is GTSNPN and CDR2 is SVGIG (reference sequence). V lost 4 bases, J lost 3 bases, and 5 bases stayed unmatched. Sequencing was done on a sample of PBMCs. The chain links TRBV30 to TRBJ1-6; TRBD1 agrees at 8 bases. The clonotype was recovered from a woman in her twenties or thirties in good health and CMV-seronegative. The CDR3 DNA reads TGTGCCTGGACCCCGGGACAGGTCTATAATTCACCCCTCCACTTT. It codes for CAWTPGQVYNSPLHF.